The source of this T cell receptor (beta chain) is a study of T cells in Graves' hyperthyroidism and ophthalmopathy. TCR beta CDR3 sequences were amplified from RNA transcripts. HTBI primers were the set used in a first-round RT-PCR of the TCR CDR3. MiXCR, applied by TCRdb to the multiplex PCR reads, yields one record per CDR3 protein. This sample has about 370,000 distinct CDR3 sequences; roughly 15% occur once, and the top ten carry approximately 19%. This clonotype was counted many times. Germline V gene sequence: CDR1 MNHEY, CDR2 SMNVEV (reference sequence). The CDR3 length is 15 residues. J was trimmed by 4 bases and V by 3 bases; bases with no gene match: 7.

This chain joins TRBV27 and TRBJ2-7; 9 bases map to TRBD1. The clonotype was recovered from a woman in her sixties or seventies with Graves' ophthalmopathy. The material sequenced was blood. CDR3 coding DNA: TGTGCCAGCAGTTTCGAGGGACAGGGTAGATACGAGCAGTACTTC. Translating it yields CASSFEGQGRYEQYF.